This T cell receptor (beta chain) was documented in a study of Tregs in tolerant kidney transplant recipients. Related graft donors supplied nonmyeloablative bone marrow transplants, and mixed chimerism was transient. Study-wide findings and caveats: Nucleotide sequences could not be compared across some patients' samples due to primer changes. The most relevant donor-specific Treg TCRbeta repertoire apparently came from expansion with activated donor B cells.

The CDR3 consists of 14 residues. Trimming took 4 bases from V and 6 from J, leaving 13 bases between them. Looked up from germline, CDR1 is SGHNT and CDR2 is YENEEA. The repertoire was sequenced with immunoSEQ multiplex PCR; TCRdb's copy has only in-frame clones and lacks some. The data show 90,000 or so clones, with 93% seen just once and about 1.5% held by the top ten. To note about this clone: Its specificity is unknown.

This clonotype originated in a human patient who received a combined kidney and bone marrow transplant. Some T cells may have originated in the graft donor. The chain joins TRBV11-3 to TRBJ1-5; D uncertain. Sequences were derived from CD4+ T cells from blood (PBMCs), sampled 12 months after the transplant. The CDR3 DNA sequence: TGTGCCAGCAGCTGCCGTGTCAGTCTTCAGCCCCAGCATTTT. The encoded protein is CASSCRVSLQPQHF. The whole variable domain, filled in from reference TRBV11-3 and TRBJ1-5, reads EAGVVQSPRYKIIEKKQPVAFWCNPISGHNTLYWYLQNLGQGPELLIRYENEEAVDDSQLPKDRFSAERLKGVDSTLKIQPAELGDSAVYLCASSCRVSLQPQHFGDGTRLSIL.